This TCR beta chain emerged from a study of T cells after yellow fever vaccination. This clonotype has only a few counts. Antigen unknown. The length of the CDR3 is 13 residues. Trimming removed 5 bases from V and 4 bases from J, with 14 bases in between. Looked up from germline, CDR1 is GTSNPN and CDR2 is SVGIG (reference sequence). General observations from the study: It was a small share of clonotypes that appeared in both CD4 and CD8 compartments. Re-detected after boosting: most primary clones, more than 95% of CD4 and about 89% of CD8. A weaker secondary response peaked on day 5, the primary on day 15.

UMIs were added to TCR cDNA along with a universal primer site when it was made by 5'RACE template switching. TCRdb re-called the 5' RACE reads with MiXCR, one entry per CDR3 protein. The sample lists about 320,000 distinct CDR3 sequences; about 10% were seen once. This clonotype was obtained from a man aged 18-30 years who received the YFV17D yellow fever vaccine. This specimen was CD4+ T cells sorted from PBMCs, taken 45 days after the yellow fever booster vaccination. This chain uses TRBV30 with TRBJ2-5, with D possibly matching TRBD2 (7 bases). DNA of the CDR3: TGTGCCTGGGAGAGGGGGGGGGCAGAGACCCAGTACTTC. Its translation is CAWERGGAETQYF. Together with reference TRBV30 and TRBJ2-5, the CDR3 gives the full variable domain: SQTIHQWPATLVQPVGSPLSLECTVEGTSNPNLYWYRQAAGRGLQLLFYSVGIGQISSEVPQNLSASRPQDRQFILSSKKLLLSDSGFYLCAWERGGAETQYFGPGTRLLVL.